Listed below are T cell receptor beta chains from one sample, sequenced in a study of T-cell memory formation after mild COVID-19. TCRdb analysed the 5' RACE reads with MiXCR anew, one entry per CDR3 protein. The sample includes approximately 240,000 distinct CDR3 sequences, about 16% seen only once; the top ten take around 3.8%. The sample consisted of PBMCs or a T cell subset sorted from them (not recorded which). Source of these receptors: a man between 18 and 29 years old who had mild COVID-19 (a few samples of this study predate the infection). Cell type and time point are not known. Both conserved end residues are part of each CDR3. The order of the fields is D gene, J gene, clone size, V gene, CDR3 DNA, CDR3 protein. The D gene is left open where the match is weak. Size is stated for part of the rows, as once, few or many counts, or as a class when the clone is expanded.

-,TRBJ2-6,many,TRBV27,TGTGCCAGCAGTTTGGGACTGTACTCTGGGGCCAACGTCCTGACTTTC,CASSLGLYSGANVLTF
-,TRBJ1-5,-,TRBV20-1,TGCAGTGCTAGATGGGGGAGGTTGGGCAATCAGCCCCAGCATTTT,CSARWGRLGNQPQHF
-,TRBJ1-2,few,TRBV24-1,TGTGCAACTTCGGTGGACAACTATGGCTACACCTTC,CATSVDNYGYTF
-,TRBJ2-5,few,TRBV7-2,TGTGCCAGCAGCCGGAGCGGGTACCAAGAGACCCAGTACTTC,CASSRSGYQETQYF
TRBD1,TRBJ2-1,many,TRBV5-1,TGCGCCAGCAGCCCAGGGGTAGGGGGCTATGAGCAGTTCTTC,CASSPGVGGYEQFF
-,TRBJ1-2,-,TRBV12-3/TRBV12-4,TGTGCCAGCAGTTTTCGTGAAAGTCAAAGGGATGGCTACACCTTC,CASSFRESQRDGYTF
-,TRBJ1-1,-,TRBV5-1,TGCGCCAGCACCATAGGGGGGTCGCAGGGCACTGAAGCTTTCTTT,CASTIGGSQGTEAFF
TRBD2,TRBJ2-1,once,TRBV24-1,TGTGCTACCCTAGCGGGGGGAGGCGGTGAGCAGTTCTTC,CATLAGGGGEQFF
TRBD2,TRBJ2-1,-,TRBV12-3/TRBV12-4,TGTGCCAGCAGTTACCTAGCGGGGGGGCTAGATGAGCAGTTCTTC,CASSYLAGGLDEQFF
-,TRBJ1-2,many,TRBV7-2,TGTGCCAGCAGCCCCCACCTGGGGGGGCGCATAGACACCTTC,CASSPHLGGRIDTF
-,TRBJ2-1,-,TRBV4-2,TGTGCCAGCAGCCAAGAGGGGAGTTGGTTCTTC,CASSQEGSWFF
-,TRBJ2-1,-,TRBV11-3,TGTGCCAGCAGCCAGGGGGACAGCCTAGCGGATGAGCAGTTCTTC,CASSQGDSLADEQFF
-,TRBJ2-5,few,TRBV12-3/TRBV12-4,TGTGCCAGCAGCCACCTGGACCGAGAGAAGGGGACCCAGTACTTC,CASSHLDREKGTQYF
TRBD1,TRBJ1-1,few,TRBV4-1,TGCGCCAGCAGCCAGCCCCGGGACAGGGGGACAGGGACTGAAGCTTTCTTT,CASSQPRDRGTGTEAFF
-,TRBJ1-3,-,TRBV7-9,TGTGCCAGCAGCTTATCTTCCAGGGGCGGAAACACCATATATTTT,CASSLSSRGGNTIYF
TRBD1,TRBJ1-2,-,TRBV6-5,TGTGCCAGCAGCCCAGGGGGTATCTTCTCACGGAGTTATGGCTACACCTTC,CASSPGGIFSRSYGYTF
TRBD1,TRBJ1-2,few,TRBV20-1,TGCAGTGCTACGGACAGGAGTGCTGGCTACACCTTC,CSATDRSAGYTF
-,TRBJ2-1,few,TRBV20-1,TGCAGTGCTAGAAGGGGGCAGGGGAGCGGGAATGAGCAGTTCTTC,CSARRGQGSGNEQFF
TRBD1,TRBJ2-2,many,TRBV5-1,TGCGCCAGCAGCGCTTCGACAGGGACCAACACCGGGGAGCTGTTTTTT,CASSASTGTNTGELFF
-,TRBJ1-5,few,TRBV2,TGTGCCAGCAAACCAATCGATAGCAATCAGCCCCAGCATTTT,CASKPIDSNQPQHF
TRBD1,TRBJ2-7,-,TRBV18,TGTGCCAGCTCTCCAGGACAGGTGAGCTCCTACGAGCAGTACTTC,CASSPGQVSSYEQYF
-,TRBJ2-2,many,TRBV7-2,TGTGCCAGCAGCTTAGGGCAGTCCACCGGGGAGCTGTTTTTT,CASSLGQSTGELFF
-,TRBJ1-1,-,TRBV6-5,TGTGCCAGCAGTTTCCCCGGGACGCGGGAAGCTTTCTTT,CASSFPGTREAFF
-,TRBJ2-6,many,TRBV12-3/TRBV12-4,TGTGCCAGCAGTTTGGGGCAGTCTGGGGCCAACGTCCTGACTTTC,CASSLGQSGANVLTF
TRBD2,TRBJ2-1,many,TRBV7-2,TGTGCCAGCAGCCCCCAGGGGACTAGCGGGGGCCGTTACAATGAGCAGTTCTTC,CASSPQGTSGGRYNEQFF
-,TRBJ2-5,few,TRBV24-1,TGTGCCACCAGTGATCAGGCGCAAGAGACCCAGTACTTC,CATSDQAQETQYF
-,TRBJ1-3,once,TRBV6-5,TGTGCCTCTCATCAAGGAAACACCATATATTTT,CASHQGNTIYF
TRBD2,TRBJ2-3,few,TRBV7-3,TGTGCCAGCAGCCTAAGACTAGCGGGGGTGAACACAGATACGCAGTATTTT,CASSLRLAGVNTDTQYF
-,TRBJ1-1,few,TRBV7-2,TGTGCCAGCAGCTTCCACGGGGGCACTGAAGCTTTCTTT,CASSFHGGTEAFF
-,TRBJ1-2,few,TRBV4-3,TGCGCCAGCAGCAAAGGACTCGGACCGGGTAACTATGGCTACACCTTC,CASSKGLGPGNYGYTF
-,TRBJ1-3,few,TRBV4-2,TGTGCCAGCAGCCAAGATCGACAGATTCGAGACACCATATATTTT,CASSQDRQIRDTIYF
-,TRBJ2-5,-,TRBV20-1,TGCAGTGCTAGGGGAATCCGGGGAAAAGAGACCCAGTACTTC,CSARGIRGKETQYF
-,TRBJ1-5,many,TRBV4-3,TGCGCCAGCAGCTTCCTCCAGGGCGTTCAGCCCCAGCATTTT,CASSFLQGVQPQHF
-,TRBJ2-1,-,TRBV13,TGTGCCAGCAGCCAGAGGAGCAGTCCCTACAATGAGCAGTTCTTC,CASSQRSSPYNEQFF
-,TRBJ1-2,-,TRBV11-3,TGTGCCAGCAGCTTACCGGGTGGGGGCGCGAGCTATGGCTACACCTTC,CASSLPGGGASYGYTF
TRBD2,TRBJ2-5,few,TRBV7-6,TGTGCCAGCAGCTTAAGTTTGAGAACTAGCGGGGAGACCCAGTACTTC,CASSLSLRTSGETQYF
-,TRBJ1-5,few,TRBV7-2,TGTGCCAGCAGCTTATCAGATAGCAATCAGCCCCAGCATTTT,CASSLSDSNQPQHF
TRBD1,TRBJ1-4,-,TRBV6-6,TGTGCCAGCAGTTATGGACAGGGGATCAATGAAAAACTGTTTTTT,CASSYGQGINEKLFF
-,TRBJ1-5,-,TRBV7-2,TGTGCCAGCAGCTTAGCTTCTATCGGGGCGCCCCAGCATTTT,CASSLASIGAPQHF
-,TRBJ1-2,few,TRBV20-1,TGCAGTGCTCATGTCCGGGACGGGAACTATGGCTACACCTTC,CSAHVRDGNYGYTF
-,TRBJ2-2,few,TRBV7-9,TGTGCCAGCAGCTTAACACTAGCCGACACCGGGGAGCTGTTTTTT,CASSLTLADTGELFF